Below, one TCR beta chain is given with its context. This clonotype was observed at least ten times. Its antigen remains undetermined. The record has no base qualities; no much larger clone is one base away. For repertoire sequencing, the TCR beta CDR3 regions were amplified from RNA transcripts. A first-round RT-PCR used HTBI primers with the Qiagen OneStep RT-PCR kit, followed by a second-round multiplex PCR, size selection and purification. Sequencing of the libraries was carried out on an Illumina HiSeq2000 in paired-end mode with 100 bp reads. For the original study's pipeline: Reads were processed with SOAPnuke, discarding reads with adapters, uncalled bases, mean Phred below 15, or no exact constant-primer or identifier match. COPE v1.2.5 was used to merge the high-quality paired reads. Each unique nucleotide sequence was treated as a clonotype, and MiTCR v1.1 was used to align the clonotypes to the IMGT TRB V, D and J references. The analysis was limited to V-J combinations with a frequency above 0.0001, which together covered 98% to 99.2% of repertoires. For each V-J combination, a TCR clonal expansion and chaos score was defined as F50 clonal expansion divided by the chaos observed in the TCRdist matrix. Welch's t-statistics and random forest were used to reduce features to over ten V-J combinations, which were fed into a naive Bayes classifier. The Morisita-Horn index was used to measure how similar the thyroid and blood repertoires were. TCRdb handled the public reads itself, with Q25 trimming in fastp and clone calling in MiXCR, and kept productive beta chains. Duplicate CDR3 protein sequences are folded into a single record with the most common DNA and genes. What appears here as the V and J calls and clone size reflects TCRdb's work, not the paper's. The sample yields 350,000 to 450,000 distinct CDR3 sequences; around 19% were counted once. About 1.4% of the sample is in the top ten clones.

These data belong to a study of Graves' ophthalmopathy and Graves' hyperthyroidism (dated by TCRdb to 2016 to 2019). In terms of the full investigation: Peripheral blood was collected before any treatment was given, at the time of initial diagnosis. The study used TCR beta repertoire signatures to distinguish Graves' ophthalmopathy from Graves' hyperthyroidism and to predict progression to ophthalmopathy. In total, around 140 blood samples were TCR-sequenced: some 40 ophthalmopathy, roughly 77 hyperthyroidism and approximately 17 hyperthyroidism-to-ophthalmopathy patients. To explore V-J signatures distinguishing ophthalmopathy from hyperthyroidism, a discovery set of under 110 patients (roughly 44 ophthalmopathy, 55 to 60 stable hyperthyroidism) was enrolled. The independent validation cohort included 20 or so hyperthyroidism patients plus 17 patients who later progressed from hyperthyroidism to ophthalmopathy. T-cell repertoires of thyroid tissue and blood were compared in 5 or 6 hyperthyroidism patients. Following sample collection, hyperthyroidism patients were given methimazole at a starting dose of 30 mg daily, and ophthalmopathy patients were given high-dose intravenous methylprednisolone. The roughly 91 discovery patients were randomly divided into training and test sets at a 7:3 ratio. General study outcomes and caveats: In validation, the model predicted ophthalmopathy progression with over 60% sensitivity and around 72% specificity; fewer than 15 predicted patients were CT-confirmed with GO in a median of 6.5 months. Sample size was not predetermined statistically, and investigators were not blinded to group allocation. In cross-validation, the 13-signature model distinguished ophthalmopathy from stable hyperthyroidism with just over 85% sensitivity and almost 83% specificity, and in the test set the corresponding values were roughly 80% and 76%. Most expanded thyroid clonotypes with a frequency above 0.001 also appeared in blood, which suggests that blood repertoires may reflect the immune response in the thyroid.

CDR1 and CDR2 were assigned from the germline V gene as MDHEN and SYDVKM. The CDR3 spans 14 residues, from the cysteine through the phenylalanine. The retained sequence is limited to the CDR3, 42 bases, with the frame set at the first base. Trimming takes 8 bases off V and 2 bases off J; junction bases not matched to a gene: 5. Ophthalmopathy patients had moderately to severely active disease, Clinical Activity Score of at least 3, NOSPECS grade of at least 4, and disease duration under 3 months. Patients with other autoimmune diseases, uncontrolled infections, pregnancy or lactation were excluded. Clinical symptoms, serum thyroxine, TRAb, thyroid ultrasound and orbital computed tomography formed the basis of the diagnosis. Ficoll-Paque density gradient centrifugation was used to isolate PBMCs from around 9.1 ml of fresh peripheral blood. Trizol reagent was used to extract the total RNA, and its quality was then checked on an Agilent 2100 Bioanalyzer.

This receptor was identified in a woman under 30 with Graves' ophthalmopathy. Donor details come from another sample of the same person, matched by shared clones. The rearranged segments are TRBV28 and TRBJ2-7; 11 junctional bases match TRBD2. The sequenced sample consisted of peripheral blood. The CDR3 region has the sequence CASLAGGGPYEQYF. The sequenced DNA: TGTGCCAGCCTAGCGGGGGGAGGCCCCTACGAGCAGTACTTC.